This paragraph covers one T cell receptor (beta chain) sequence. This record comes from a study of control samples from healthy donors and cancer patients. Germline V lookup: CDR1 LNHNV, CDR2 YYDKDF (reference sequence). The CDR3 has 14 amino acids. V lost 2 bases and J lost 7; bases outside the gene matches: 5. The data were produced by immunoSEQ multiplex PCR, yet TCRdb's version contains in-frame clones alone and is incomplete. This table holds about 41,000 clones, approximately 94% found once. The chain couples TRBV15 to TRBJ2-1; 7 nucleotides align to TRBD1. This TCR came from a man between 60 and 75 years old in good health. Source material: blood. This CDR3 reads CATSRQGVRNEQFF. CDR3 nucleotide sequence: TGTGCCACCAGCAGACAGGGGGTTAGGAATGAGCAGTTCTTC.